Listed here is a single T cell receptor (beta chain). Its antigen is not known. The CDR3 extends over 12 amino acids. The V gene's germline CDR1 is SGHRS and CDR2 YFSETQ. Deletions cut 7 bases from V and 1 base from J, with 8 bases between. The data originate from a study of vaccination and CD4 T cells after COVID-19. Findings and limits, study-wide: Analysis of convalescent patients found that 304 of 307 vaccine-specific clones were spike mono-reactive. The median count of SARS-CoV-2-reactive clonotypes rose from approximately 21 to 40, not significantly.

Cultured CD4+ T cells had their DNA profiled by the Oncomine TCR Beta short-read assay. TCRdb ran MiXCR on the PCR reads and lists one entry per CDR3 protein. Here the sample spans roughly 17,000 distinct CDR3 sequences, about 60% being singletons. Documented treatment: roughly 11-day PBMC culture with coronavirus spike peptide pools or control peptides (ViraFEST assay). Before Alpha, Beta and Delta appeared in the US, convalescents tested positive (March–December 2020). Sequencing was performed on CD4+ T cells from blood, cultured in vitro. This clonotype was obtained from a human donor who had recovered from COVID-19. The genes are TRBV5-1 and TRBJ2-5; D gene uncertain. CDR3: CASGASQETQYF. DNA for the CDR3: TGCGCCAGCGGCGCCAGCCAAGAGACCCAGTACTTC.